Presented here are 32 T cell receptor beta chains from one specimen sequenced in a study of blood T cell repertoires in COVID-19. The method was immunoSEQ multiplex PCR; TCRdb's version includes in-frame clones alone and lacks a portion of them. Of 250,000 or so clones detected, about 90% appear once; the ten largest clones hold 1.2%. Sequencing was done on a sample of PBMCs or T cells enriched from blood (not recorded which). All receptors come from a human donor in a cohort exposed to, infected with or recovered from COVID-19 (not recorded which). The donor label of this sample is uncertain.

The rearrangement joins TRBV9 to TRBJ2-3, with D maybe TRBD1 (6 bases). CDR3 length equals 15 residues. Trimming took 0 bases from V and 1 from J, leaving 9 bases between them. Looked up from germline, CDR1 is SGDLS and CDR2 is YYNGEE. The CDR3 nucleotides read TGTGCCAGCAGCGTAGACAGGGTCCGCACAGATACGCAGTATTTT. It is translated as CASSVDRVRTDTQYF.

This clone occurred once. The chain couples TRBV19 to TRBJ2-2; 7 bases agree with TRBD1. V was pared by 6 bases and J by 0 bases, with 13 bases of the junction left unmatched. CDR1 and CDR2 from the germline V gene are LNHDA and SQIVND (reference sequence). This CDR3 is built from 18 residues. CDR3 amino acids: CASRTFPGQTSNTGELFF. The CDR3 DNA is TGTGCCAGTAGGACCTTCCCGGGACAGACTTCGAACACCGGGGAGCTGTTTTTT.

This clone appeared a few times. The rearrangement uses TRBV7-9 and TRBJ2-1, with 9 positions matching TRBD2. V trimming: 2 bases; J trimming: 6 bases; junction bases outside the gene matches: 8. The CDR3 contains 16 residues. From germline, CDR1 is SEHNR and CDR2 FQNEAQ (reference sequence). In nucleotides, the CDR3 is TGTGCCAGCAGCTTACCAGCGGGGGGCCCCTCCAATGAGCAGTTCTTC. Its protein product is CASSLPAGGPSNEQFF.

The J gene is TRBJ1-1, the V gene TRBV6-1; D perhaps matches TRBD1 (6 bases). V lost 1 base to trimming and J lost 4 bases, with 10 bases between them. The V gene's germline CDR1 is MNHNS and CDR2 SASEGT. The CDR3 has 14 residues. CDR3 nucleotides: TGTGCCAGCAGTGAAGTCCCAGGGGCCACTGAAGCTTTCTTT. The encoded protein is CASSEVPGATEAFF.

The CDR3 DNA sequence: TGTGCCAGCAGTTCGCCCCAAGGGACAGGGGGCTACGAGCAGTACTTC. It is translated as CASSSPQGTGGYEQYF. This chain connects TRBV6-6 to TRBJ2-7; the match to TRBD1 covers 11 bases. Per germline, CDR1 MNHNY and CDR2 SVGAGI (reference sequence). CDR3 length equals 16 residues. V lost 4 bases, J lost 3 bases, and 8 bases stayed unmatched.

The gene calls are TRBV27 and TRBJ1-2, with TRBD1 identical over 9 bases. Germline V lookup: CDR1 MNHEY, CDR2 SMNVEV (reference sequence). The V gene end was trimmed by 5 bases and the J gene end by 7 bases; junction bases not matched to a gene: 8. The CDR3 is 14 amino acids. The DNA for the CDR3 is TGTGCCAGCAGTCTGGGACAGGGTCACATTGGCTACACCTTC. It translates to CASSLGQGHIGYTF.

The chain carries TRBV19 and TRBJ1-3, with D perhaps matching TRBD1 (5 bases). V gave up 7 bases and J gave up 6 bases, with 28 bases separating them. The CDR3 sequence is 18 residues long. CDR1 and CDR2 (germline): LNHDA, SQIVND (reference sequence). This CDR3 reads CASISGTGDGNGENTIYF. The CDR3 DNA is TGTGCCAGTATATCCGGGACGGGAGACGGCAATGGGGAAAACACCATATATTTT. Together with reference TRBV19 and TRBJ1-3, the CDR3 gives the full variable domain: DGGITQSPKYLFRKEGQNVTLSCEQNLNHDAMYWYRQDPGQGLRLIYYSQIVNDFQKGDIAEGYSVSREKKESFPLTVTSAQKNPTAFYLCASISGTGDGNGENTIYFGEGSWLTVV.

The chain is built from TRBV3-1 (or the pseudogene TRBV3-2) and TRBJ1-1, with D hard to call. V shed 4 bases and J shed 1 base, with 10 bases lying between them. There are 14 residues in the CDR3. Germline CDR1 reads LGHDT; CDR2 reads YNNKEL (reference sequence). The CDR3 nucleotides read TGTGCCAGCAGCCCTAGGCGGCCGAACACTGAAGCTTTCTTT. As protein: CASSPRRPNTEAFF.

This chain joins TRBV27 and TRBJ2-1; 9 bases fit TRBD1. This CDR3 has 13 residues. After removal of 2 bases from V and 14 bases from J, the junction contained 7 bases not matched to a gene. Germline V gene lookup returns CDR1 MNHEY and CDR2 SMNVEV (reference sequence). The CDR3 nucleotides read TGTGCCAGCAGTTTAATAAGGACAGGGGATAAGTTCTTC. This encodes CASSLIRTGDKFF.

The chain is built from TRBV7-8 and TRBJ2-7; perhaps TRBD1 as D (6 bases). The V gene's germline CDR1 is SGHVS and CDR2 FQNEAQ. Trimming pared 5 bases from V and 0 bases from J, leaving 20 bases between. This CDR3 comprises 17 residues. The CDR3 coding sequence is TGTGCCAGCAGCCCACGCGTCGACAGGCCCTTCTCCTACGAGCAGTACTTC. This sequence encodes CASSPRVDRPFSYEQYF.

The CDR3 here is CATSRGGANYGYTF. The CDR3 region has the DNA TGTGCCACCAGCAGAGGGGGCGCCAACTATGGCTACACCTTC. V gene TRBV15 combines with J gene TRBJ1-2; the D gene is possibly TRBD1 (5 bases). V gave up 1 base and J gave up 2 bases, with 8 bases separating them. The CDR3 runs 14 residues. Germline V gene lookup returns CDR1 LNHNV and CDR2 YYDKDF (reference sequence).

The V gene is TRBV12-5, the J gene TRBJ1-3; D is perhaps TRBD1 (6 bases). The CDR3 totals 15 residues. From germline, CDR1 is LGHNT and CDR2 FRNRAP. V was trimmed by 4 bases and J by 1 base, leaving 11 bases between them. CDR3 protein: CASGSGVTSGNTIYF. The CDR3 DNA reads as TGTGCTAGTGGTTCAGGGGTTACATCTGGAAACACCATATATTTT.

The DNA of the CDR3 is TGTGCCAGCAGCTTAGTGTCCGACCCGCGGAAGGGCTACACCTTC. Its protein product is CASSLVSDPRKGYTF. The V call is TRBV7-2, the J call TRBJ1-2; D gene unclear. V was shortened by 1 base and J by 8 bases, with 17 bases between the two germline ends. Germline values: CDR1 SGHTA, CDR2 FQGNSA. CDR3 size: 15 residues. The entire variable domain, with the rest obtained from reference TRBV7-2 and TRBJ1-2, is as follows: GAGVSQSPSNKVTEKGKDVELRCDPISGHTALYWYRQSLGQGLEFLIYFQGNSAPDKSGLPSDRFSAERTGGSVSTLTIQRTQQEDSAVYLCASSLVSDPRKGYTFGSGTRLTVV.

V gene TRBV11-2 combines with J gene TRBJ1-5, with unresolved D. Trimming pared 2 bases from V and 3 bases from J, leaving 14 bases between. From germline, CDR1 is SGHAT and CDR2 FQNNGV. The CDR3 has 16 amino acids. This CDR3 is CASSLKAAAINQPQHF. In DNA, the CDR3 is TGTGCCAGCAGCTTAAAAGCCGCAGCGATCAATCAGCCCCAGCATTTT.

In its sample, this clone was seen once. V gene TRBV11-2 combines with J gene TRBJ1-4, with a tentative D call TRBD1 (6 bases). Germline V lookup: CDR1 SGHAT, CDR2 FQNNGV. CDR3 length equals 16 residues. V was clipped by 3 bases and J by 10 bases, with 21 bases between them. CDR3 coding DNA: TGTGCCAGCAGCTTTTCTCCCAACCCACGGGGGGCAAAACTGTTTTTT. It is translated as CASSFSPNPRGAKLFF.

The V and J genes are TRBV9 and TRBJ1-1; 7 bases fit TRBD1. The V and J ends lost 0 bases and 1 base, in that order; junction bases with no gene match: 9. The length of the CDR3 is 17 residues. Per the germline V gene, CDR1 is SGDLS and CDR2 is YYNGEE. CDR3 amino acids: CASSVADRAWGNTEAFF. The CDR3 DNA reads TGTGCCAGCAGCGTAGCCGACAGGGCGTGGGGGAACACTGAAGCTTTCTTT.

The chain links TRBV7-6 to TRBJ1-5; TRBD1 matches at 8 bases. The germline CDR1 and CDR2 sequences are SGHVS and FNYEAQ. V lost 5 bases to trimming and J lost 0 bases; unmatched junction nucleotides: 6. CDR3 size: 16 residues. DNA of the CDR3: TGTGCCAGCAGCCCAAACAGGGGGTTTAGCAATCAGCCCCAGCATTTT. Its translation is CASSPNRGFSNQPQHF.

The rearrangement uses TRBV18 and TRBJ2-3, with 9 nucleotides matching TRBD2. This CDR3 is built from 16 residues. The trim removed 0 bases at V and 3 bases at J, leaving 4 bases unmatched. Germline CDR1 is KGHSH and CDR2 is LQKENI. The CDR3 spells CASSPPSSGETDTQYF. For the CDR3, the DNA is TGTGCCAGCTCACCACCGTCTAGCGGGGAAACAGATACGCAGTATTTT. Drawing the rest from reference TRBV18 and TRBJ2-3, the complete variable domain is NAGVMQNPRHLVRRRGQEARLRCSPMKGHSHVYWYRQLPEEGLKFMVYLQKENIIDESGMPKERFSAEFPKEGPSILRIQQVVRGDSAAYFCASSPPSSGETDTQYFGPGTRLTVL.

The chain is built from TRBV5-1 and TRBJ1-2; TRBD1 matches at 7 bases. Germline V lookup: CDR1 SGHRS, CDR2 YFSETQ. V dropped 3 bases and J dropped 7; count of bases not matched to a gene: 3. The CDR3 contains 12 residues. For the CDR3, the DNA is TGCGCCAGCAGCTCCCGGGACAGTGGCTACACCTTC. Encoded protein: CASSSRDSGYTF. The full variable domain, its missing parts supplied by reference TRBV5-1 and TRBJ1-2, is KAGVTQTPRYLIKTRGQQVTLSCSPISGHRSVSWYQQTPGQGLQFLFEYFSETQRNKGNFPGRFSGRQFSNSRSEMNVSTLELGDSALYLCASSSRDSGYTFGSGTRLTVV.

The J gene is TRBJ1-3, the V gene TRBV7-9; D unresolved. CDR3 length: 11 residues. V lost 11 bases, J lost 4 bases, and 9 bases lay in between. Germline values: CDR1 SEHNR, CDR2 FQNEAQ (reference sequence). The CDR3 loop reads CALNGGNTIYF. CDR3 DNA sequence: TGTGCCCTCAACGGGGGAAACACCATATATTTT. Full variable domain (outside the CDR3, taken from reference TRBV7-9 and TRBJ1-3): DTGVSQNPRHKITKRGQNVTFRCDPISEHNRLYWYRQTLGQGPEFLTYFQNEAQLEKSRLLSDRFSAERPKGSFSTLEIQRTEQGDSAMYLCALNGGNTIYFGEGSWLTVV.

The V gene is TRBV24-1, the J gene TRBJ1-2, with 8 bases aligning to TRBD1. The CDR3 is made up of 15 amino acids. Germline V CDR1 and CDR2: KGHDR, SFDVKD. Losses at the gene ends were 4 bases for V and 4 bases for J; bases not matched to a gene: 7. The CDR3 sequence: CATSDPTGQAYGYTF. The CDR3 DNA is TGTGCCACCAGTGACCCCACGGGACAGGCCTATGGCTACACCTTC.

The chain is built from TRBV9 and TRBJ2-6; D unresolved. The V gene lost 2 bases and the J gene lost 3 bases, with 9 bases spanning the gap. Germline V gene data show CDR1 as SGDLS and CDR2 as YYNGEE. The CDR3 is made up of 15 amino acids. CDR3 DNA sequence: TGTGCCAGCAGCGTGCCCCTAGGTGGGGCCAACGTCCTGACTTTC. Protein product: CASSVPLGGANVLTF.

This clone was observed once. The rearrangement joins TRBV12-5 to TRBJ1-2; D is unresolved. Trimming stripped 8 bases from V and 3 bases from J, with 13 bases between. Germline CDR1 reads LGHNT; CDR2 reads FRNRAP. The CDR3 totals 13 residues. This chain's CDR3 is CASSLSGYYGYTF. CDR3 DNA: TGTGCTAGTTCTTTATCGGGGTACTATGGCTACACCTTC. The variable domain in full, with the rest retrieved from reference TRBV12-5 and TRBJ1-2, is DARVTQTPRHKVTEMGQEVTMRCQPILGHNTVFWYRQTMMQGLELLAYFRNRAPLDDSGMPKDRFSAEMPDATLATLKIQPSEPRDSAVYFCASSLSGYYGYTFGSGTRLTVV.

This clone was observed a few times. This chain uses TRBV12-3 or TRBV12-4 with TRBJ1-2; D gene unclear. V was pared by 6 bases and J by 3 bases, with 8 bases between. This CDR3 comprises 12 residues. In DNA form, the CDR3 reads TGTGCCAGCAGCCGCGGGGACTATGGCTACACCTTC. This gives the protein CASSRGDYGYTF.

The chain recombines TRBV12-3 or TRBV12-4 with TRBJ1-1, with D perhaps TRBD1 (5 bases). The CDR3 covers 13 residues. Trimming pared 6 bases from V and 8 bases from J, leaving 16 bases between. The CDR3 coding sequence is TGTGCCAGCAGGATTGCAGGGAAGGAAGAAGCTTTCTTT. This gives the protein CASRIAGKEEAFF.

The rearrangement joins TRBV5-1 to TRBJ1-2, with D uncertain. The CDR3 has 14 residues. V was trimmed by 4 bases and J by 6 bases, leaving 16 bases between them. Germline loops: CDR1 SGHRS, CDR2 YFSETQ. The CDR3 loop reads CASSPDGEWDGYTF. In DNA, the CDR3 is TGCGCCAGCAGCCCGGACGGGGAATGGGATGGCTACACCTTC.

This chain links TRBV4-3 with TRBJ2-1; tentatively, D is TRBD2 (7 bases). This CDR3 spans 16 amino acids. V gave up 1 base and J gave up 7 bases, with 17 bases separating them. CDR1 is LGHNA, CDR2 YSLEER, per germline. Here the CDR3 reads CASSQVWGGDRNEQFF. In nucleotides, the CDR3 is TGCGCCAGCAGCCAAGTATGGGGGGGAGACAGGAATGAGCAGTTCTTC.

The rearrangement links TRBV5-4 to TRBJ2-2, with a weak D call TRBD2 (5 bases). Germline V CDR1 and CDR2: SGHNT, YYREEE (reference sequence). V was clipped by 0 bases and J by 7 bases, with 7 bases between them. CDR3 length equals 13 residues. Here the CDR3 DNA reads TGTGCCAGCAGCTTGGCCGGGATCGGGGAGCTGTTTTTT. It specifies CASSLAGIGELFF. Full variable domain (remainder filled in from reference TRBV5-4 and TRBJ2-2): ETGVTQSPTHLIKTRGQQVTLRCSSQSGHNTVSWYQQALGQGPQFIFQYYREEENGRGNFPPRFSGLQFPNYSSELNVNALELDDSALYLCASSLAGIGELFFGEGSRLTVL.

V gene TRBV15 combines with J gene TRBJ2-1, with 12 bases aligning to TRBD2. The germline CDR1 and CDR2 sequences are LNHNV and YYDKDF (reference sequence). The CDR3 contains 18 residues. After removal of 0 bases from V and 2 bases from J, the junction contained 5 bases not matched to a gene. CDR3 sequence (DNA): TGTGCCACCAGCAGAGATTCCGGACTAGCGGGAACCTACAATGAGCAGTTCTTC. Amino acids: CATSRDSGLAGTYNEQFF. The full variable domain, in which reference TRBV15 and TRBJ2-1 provide the parts outside the CDR3, is DAMVIQNPRYQVTQFGKPVTLSCSQTLNHNVMYWYQQKSSQAPKLLFHYYDKDFNNEADTPDNFQSRRPNTSFCFLDIRSPGLGDTAMYLCATSRDSGLAGTYNEQFFGPGTRLTVL.

The chain uses TRBV20-1 and TRBJ2-7, with D unclear. V was clipped by 3 bases and J by 5 bases, with 20 bases between them. This CDR3 is 15 amino acids long. Germline V gives CDR1 DFQATT, CDR2 SNEGSKA (reference sequence). The CDR3 region is CSASNLEAAANEQYF. CDR3 coding DNA: TGCAGTGCTAGTAACCTAGAGGCGGCGGCCAACGAGCAGTACTTC.

CDR3 DNA sequence: TGTGCCAGCAGTCGCCGGGGGGCCAAAGATACGCAGTATTTT. This translates into CASSRRGAKDTQYF. This chain connects TRBV6-2 or TRBV6-3 to TRBJ2-3, with D possibly matching TRBD2 (7 bases). Germline-derived CDR1 and CDR2 are MNHEY and SVGEGT. V lost 5 bases to trimming and J lost 5 bases, with 14 bases between them. CDR3 size: 14 residues.

The chain carries TRBV10-3 and TRBJ1-1; 8 bases line up with TRBD1. This CDR3 has 14 residues. The germline V gene has CDR1 ENHRY and CDR2 SYGVKD. The V and J ends lost 7 bases and 2 bases, in that order; junction bases with no gene match: 6. The CDR3 DNA reads TGTGCCATCAACGAACAGGGGGGTAACACTGAAGCTTTCTTT. Its protein product is CAINEQGGNTEAFF.